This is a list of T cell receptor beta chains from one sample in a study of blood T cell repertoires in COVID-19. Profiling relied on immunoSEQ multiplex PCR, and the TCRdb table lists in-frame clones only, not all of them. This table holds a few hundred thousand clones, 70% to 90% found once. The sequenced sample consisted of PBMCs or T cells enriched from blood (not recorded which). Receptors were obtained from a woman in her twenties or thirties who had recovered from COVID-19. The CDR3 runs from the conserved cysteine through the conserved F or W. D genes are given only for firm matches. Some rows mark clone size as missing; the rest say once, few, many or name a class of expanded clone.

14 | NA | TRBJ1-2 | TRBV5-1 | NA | TGCGCCAGCAGCTTGGGTTCGACAAACTCTGGCTACACCTTC | CASSLGSTNSGYTF
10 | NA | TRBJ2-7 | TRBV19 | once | TGTGCCGGATGGACAGCTGTGCAGTACTTC | CAGWTAVQYF
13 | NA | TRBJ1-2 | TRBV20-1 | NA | TGCAGTGCTAGTCGGTTCGAGGGCTATGGCTACACCTTC | CSASRFEGYGYTF
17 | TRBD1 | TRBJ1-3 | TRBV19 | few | TGTGCCAGTAGCCCTAGGACAGGGCCAAGCTCTGGAAACACCATATATTTT | CASSPRTGPSSGNTIYF
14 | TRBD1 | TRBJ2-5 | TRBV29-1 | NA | TGCAGCGTCACTGACAGGGGGCCAATGGAGACCCAGTACTTC | CSVTDRGPMETQYF
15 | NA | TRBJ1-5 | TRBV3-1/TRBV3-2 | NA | TGTGCCAGCAGCCAAGAAGGAGCCACCCCTCAGCCCCAGCATTTT | CASSQEGATPQPQHF
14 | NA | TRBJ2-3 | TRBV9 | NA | TGTGCCAGCAGCGTAGGGCCGCGCACAGATACGCAGTATTTT | CASSVGPRTDTQYF
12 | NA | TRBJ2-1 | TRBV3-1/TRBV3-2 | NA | TGTGCCAGCAGCCAAACTAGTCTCGAGCAGTTCTTC | CASSQTSLEQFF
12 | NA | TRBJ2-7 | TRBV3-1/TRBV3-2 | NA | TGTGCCACCGAAGACTTCCACTACGAGCAGTACTTC | CATEDFHYEQYF
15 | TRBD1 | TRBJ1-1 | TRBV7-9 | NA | TGTGCCAGCAGCCCGCACGGGACAGCCGACACTGAAGCTTTCTTT | CASSPHGTADTEAFF
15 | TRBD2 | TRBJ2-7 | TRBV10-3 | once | TGTGCCACCTTAGATATAGCGGGGAACCTCTACGAGCAGTACTTC | CATLDIAGNLYEQYF
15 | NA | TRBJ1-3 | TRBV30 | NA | TGTGCCTGGAGCGCGCGGGGGGCTCCTGGAAACACCATATATTTT | CAWSARGAPGNTIYF
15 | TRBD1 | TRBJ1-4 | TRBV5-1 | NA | TGCGCCAGCAGCCTAGACAGGGTCACTAATGAAAAACTGTTTTTT | CASSLDRVTNEKLFF
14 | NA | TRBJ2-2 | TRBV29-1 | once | TGCAGCGTTGGTGCGGCCTTGAACACCGGGGAGCTGTTTTTT | CSVGAALNTGELFF
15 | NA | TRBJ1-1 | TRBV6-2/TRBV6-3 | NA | TGTGCCAGCAGTTACTCAGGGGTGCGGAACACTGAAGCTTTCTTT | CASSYSGVRNTEAFF
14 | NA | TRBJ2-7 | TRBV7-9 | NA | TGTGCCAGCAGTCACTTAGCGGCCCCCTACGAGCAGTACTTC | CASSHLAAPYEQYF
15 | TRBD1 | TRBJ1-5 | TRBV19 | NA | TGTGCCCCAGGGCCCGGACAGGGAAACAATCAGCCCCAGCATTTT | CAPGPGQGNNQPQHF
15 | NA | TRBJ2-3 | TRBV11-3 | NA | TGTGCCAGCAGCCGTTCGGGGTTCAGAGGAGATACGCAGTATTTT | CASSRSGFRGDTQYF
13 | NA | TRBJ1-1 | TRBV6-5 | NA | TGTGCCAGCAGTCCGACAGCCCCCACTGAAGCTTTCTTT | CASSPTAPTEAFF
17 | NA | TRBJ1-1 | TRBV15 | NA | TGTGCCACCAGCAGAAAGGGGGGGACGACGGTGAACACTGAAGCTTTCTTT | CATSRKGGTTVNTEAFF
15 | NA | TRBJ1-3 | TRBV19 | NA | TGTGCCAGTAGTGATCCGACAGGAGGTGGAAACACCATATATTTT | CASSDPTGGGNTIYF
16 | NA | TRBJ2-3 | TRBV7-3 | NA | TGTGCCAGCAGCTTTGGCCTTTCAGGGCACCCAGATACGCAGTATTTT | CASSFGLSGHPDTQYF
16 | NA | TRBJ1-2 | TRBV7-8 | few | TGTGCCAGCAGCCTATACCGGGACTCAGCTAACTATGGCTACACCTTC | CASSLYRDSANYGYTF
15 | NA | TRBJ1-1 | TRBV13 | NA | TGTGCCAGCAGCTTAGATTCCCGAGGAAACACTGAAGCTTTCTTT | CASSLDSRGNTEAFF
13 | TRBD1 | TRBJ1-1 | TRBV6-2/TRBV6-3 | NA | TGTGCCAGCAGCCGACAGGGGAGGACTGAAGCTTTCTTT | CASSRQGRTEAFF
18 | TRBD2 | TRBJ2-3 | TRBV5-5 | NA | TGTGCCAGCAGCTCGGGACTAGCGGGGGGGTCTAGCACAGATACGCAGTATTTT | CASSSGLAGGSSTDTQYF
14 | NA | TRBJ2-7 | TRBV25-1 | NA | TGTGCCAGCACACGAGGGGGGGCGGGGTACGAGCAGTACTTC | CASTRGGAGYEQYF
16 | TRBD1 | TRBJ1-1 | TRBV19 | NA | TGTGCCAGTAGTATCGGGACAGGGACCCGAAACACTGAAGCTTTCTTT | CASSIGTGTRNTEAFF
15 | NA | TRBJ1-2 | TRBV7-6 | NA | TGTGCCAGCAGCTTAGAACCCTCGGGGTCCTATGGCTACACCTTC | CASSLEPSGSYGYTF
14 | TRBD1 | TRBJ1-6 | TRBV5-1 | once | TGCGCCAGCAGCTTTGGACAGGGAGAATCACCCCTCCACTTT | CASSFGQGESPLHF
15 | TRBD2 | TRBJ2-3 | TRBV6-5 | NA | TGTGCCAGCAGACCACTAGCGGGGGGCACAGATACGCAGTATTTT | CASRPLAGGTDTQYF
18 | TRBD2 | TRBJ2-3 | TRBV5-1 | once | TGCGCCAGCAGCTTGGTCGGTAGCGGGGGGCCTTCCACAGATACGCAGTATTTT | CASSLVGSGGPSTDTQYF
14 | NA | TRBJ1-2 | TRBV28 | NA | TGTGCCAGCAGTTTATTATACGGGGACTATGGCTACACCTTC | CASSLLYGDYGYTF
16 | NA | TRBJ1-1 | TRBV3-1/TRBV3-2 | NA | TGTGCCAGCAGCTCCCGACTAGTGGCGGGGAACACTGAAGCTTTCTTT | CASSSRLVAGNTEAFF
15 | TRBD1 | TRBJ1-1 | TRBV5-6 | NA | TGTGCCAGCAGCTGGTGGGGTACAGGGGCCCTAAGAGCTTTCTTT | CASSWWGTGALRAFF
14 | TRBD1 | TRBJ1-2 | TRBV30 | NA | TGTGCCTGGATCCCCACAGGGGACCACTATGGCTACACCTTC | CAWIPTGDHYGYTF
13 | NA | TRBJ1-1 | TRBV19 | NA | TGTGCCAGTAGTATCCAGGTGAACACTGAAGCTTTCTTT | CASSIQVNTEAFF
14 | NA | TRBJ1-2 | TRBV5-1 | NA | TGCGCCAGCCCCTCCGGAGGGGTGGGCTATGGCTACACCTTC | CASPSGGVGYGYTF
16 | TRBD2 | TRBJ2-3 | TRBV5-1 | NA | TGCGCCAGCTTATTAGTCGGCGGGGGAGGTGCAGATACGCAGTATTTT | CASLLVGGGGADTQYF
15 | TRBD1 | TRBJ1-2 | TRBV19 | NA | TGTGCCAGTAGTAGGGGACAGGGTTTCACCTATGGCTACACCTTC | CASSRGQGFTYGYTF
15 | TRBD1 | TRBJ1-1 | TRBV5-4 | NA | TGTGCCAGCAGCTCACCGGGACAGGGCAACACTGAAGCTTTCTTT | CASSSPGQGNTEAFF
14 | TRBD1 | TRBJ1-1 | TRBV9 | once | TGTGCCAGCAGCGTTACAGGGGTGAGCACTGAAGCTTTCTTT | CASSVTGVSTEAFF
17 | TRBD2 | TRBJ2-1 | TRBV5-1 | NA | TGCGCCAGCAGCTCCGTCCTAGGGAGCGGGGGGGCCAATGAGCAGTTCTTC | CASSSVLGSGGANEQFF
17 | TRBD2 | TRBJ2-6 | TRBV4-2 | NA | TGTGCCAGCAGCCAAGTCCGGGGGGGAACTGGGGCCAACGTCCTGACTTTC | CASSQVRGGTGANVLTF
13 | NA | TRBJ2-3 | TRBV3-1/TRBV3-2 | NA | TGTGCCAGCAGCCAAGACTGCACAGATACGCAGTATTTT | CASSQDCTDTQYF
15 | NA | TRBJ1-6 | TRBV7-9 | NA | TGTGCCAGCAGCCCCCCGGGACTCTCCAATTCACCCCTCCACTTT | CASSPPGLSNSPLHF
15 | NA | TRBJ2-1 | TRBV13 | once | TGTGCCAGCAGCTCGGAGGGCCAGGGTAACAATGAGCAGTTCTTC | CASSSEGQGNNEQFF
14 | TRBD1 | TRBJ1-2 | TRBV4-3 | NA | TGCGCCAGCAGCCAAGGACAGGGGGCAGGCGGCTACACCTTC | CASSQGQGAGGYTF
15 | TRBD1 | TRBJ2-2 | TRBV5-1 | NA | TGCGCCAGCAGCCCTGGACAGGGGGCTGGGGGGGAGCTGTTTTTT | CASSPGQGAGGELFF
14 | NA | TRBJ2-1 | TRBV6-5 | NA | TGTGCCAGCAGTTACACCGACTACTACAATGAGCAGTTCTTC | CASSYTDYYNEQFF
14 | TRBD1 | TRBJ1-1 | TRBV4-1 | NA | TGCGCCAGCAGCCAAGATAGGGGACAGGGAAGAGCTTTCTTT | CASSQDRGQGRAFF
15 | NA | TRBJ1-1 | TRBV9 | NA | TGTGCCAGCAGCGTAGATCAGGGCGAGAGCACTGAAGCTTTCTTT | CASSVDQGESTEAFF
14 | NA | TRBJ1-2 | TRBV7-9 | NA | TGTGCCAGCAGCCGCGACAGGCCCCCCTATGGCTACACCTTC | CASSRDRPPYGYTF
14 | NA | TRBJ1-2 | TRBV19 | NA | TGTGCCAGTAGTACGCCGCGGAGTGAAGGAGGCTACACCTTC | CASSTPRSEGGYTF
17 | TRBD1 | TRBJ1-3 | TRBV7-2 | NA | TGTGCCAGCAGCTTAGCGTCAGGGGGGTCAACTGGAAACACCATATATTTT | CASSLASGGSTGNTIYF
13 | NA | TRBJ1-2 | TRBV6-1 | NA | TGTGCCAGCAGTGAAGCTGGGAGTTATGGCTACACCTTC | CASSEAGSYGYTF
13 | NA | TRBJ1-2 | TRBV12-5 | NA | TGTGCTAGTGTTCTAGGGGGAAACTATGGCTACACCTTC | CASVLGGNYGYTF
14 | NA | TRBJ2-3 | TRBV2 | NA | TGTGCCAGCAGTGACGAGCTAAGGGGAGATACGCAGTATTTT | CASSDELRGDTQYF